The 24 T cell receptor beta chains below come from one sample, sequenced in a study. TCRdb re-called the 5' RACE reads through MiXCR, storing one row per CDR3 protein. In the table there are nearly 3,000 distinct CDR3 sequences, approximately 7.2% of which are singletons. Sequencing input: total memory T cells from blood PBMCs. Subset given: transitional memory CD4+ T cells. The receptors come from a female donor with HIV.

This clonotype rates as large. This rearrangement joins TRBV4-3 to TRBJ1-4; tentatively, D is TRBD1 (5 bases). The ends were cut back, 0 bases at V and 7 bases at J, with 18 bases in the middle. This CDR3 contains 17 residues. Germline CDR1 is LGHNA and CDR2 is YSLEER. The CDR3: CASSQDRAGGGVEKLFF. The CDR3 DNA reads TGCGCCAGCAGCCAAGATAGGGCAGGTGGGGGTGTTGAAAAACTGTTTTTT.

The chain recombines TRBV29-1 with TRBJ1-3, with D maybe TRBD1 (5 bases). Trimming stripped 7 bases from V and 0 bases from J, with 16 bases between. The germline CDR1 and CDR2 sequences are SQVTM and ANQGSEA. This CDR3 spans 15 amino acids. The CDR3 is CSAGGALSSGNTIYF. As DNA, the CDR3 is TGCAGCGCCGGTGGGGCTCTATCCTCTGGAAACACCATATATTTT.

By its share, this clonotype is medium-sized (0.01 to 0.1%). This chain connects TRBV7-9 to TRBJ2-7, with no clear D. The CDR3 has 14 amino acids. CDR1 is SEHNR, CDR2 FQNEAQ, per germline (reference sequence). The CDR3 protein is CAITAQGKPYEQYV. CDR3 sequence (DNA): TGTGCGATAACGGCGCAAGGGAAACCCTACGAGCAGTACGTC.

The chain employs TRBV30 and TRBJ1-5; 8 bases are a match to TRBD1. Trimming took 5 bases from V and 4 from J; bases not matched to a gene: 10. Germline assignment: CDR1 GTSNPN and CDR2 SVGIG (reference sequence). The CDR3 runs to 15 residues. The CDR3: CAWGFGTGDNQPQHF. In DNA, the CDR3 is TGTGCCTGGGGTTTTGGGACAGGCGATAATCAGCCCCAGCATTTT.

The V and J genes are TRBV30 and TRBJ1-2; unclear D gene. This CDR3 is 11 amino acids long. Trimming pared 0 bases from V and 13 bases from J, leaving 12 bases between. The germline V gene encodes CDR1 GTSNPN and CDR2 SVGIG (reference sequence). As DNA, the CDR3 is TGTGCCTGGAGTGTACTGGCAGAGGGCACCTTC. It specifies CAWSVLAEGTF.

The rearrangement joins TRBV30 to TRBJ1-2; D unresolved. The CDR3 is 12 residues long. V lost 5 bases and J 8 bases, leaving 15 bases between the germline ends. CDR1 GTSNPN and CDR2 SVGIG come from the germline V gene (reference sequence). This chain's CDR3 is CAWQLRGGGYTF. CDR3 DNA sequence: TGTGCCTGGCAGTTACGGGGAGGCGGCTACACCTTC.

This sequence joins TRBV15 and TRBJ1-3; D may be TRBD1 (6 bases). V lost 2 bases, J lost 5 bases, and 16 bases lay in between. CDR3 length: 16 amino acids. Germline CDR1 is LNHNV and CDR2 is YYDKDF (reference sequence). For the CDR3, the DNA is TGTGCCACCAGCAGACCTAAGGGGGGACGACGAAACACCATATATTTT. It specifies CATSRPKGGRRNTIYF.

By share of the sample, this clonotype is large (0.1 to 1%). The gene calls are TRBV12-2 and TRBJ1-6; the table's D call of TRBD1 was not tested on the DNA. TRBV12-2 is flagged as a pseudogene. The length of the CDR3 is 15 residues. As DNA, the CDR3 is TGTGCAAGTCGCACGGGGCAAGGGCGGGGTTCACCCCTCCACTTT. It translates to CASRTGQGRGSPLHF.

This clonotype is medium-sized within its sample. The chain is built from TRBV7-2 and TRBJ2-5; no definite D call. The CDR3 runs 13 residues. The germline CDR1 and CDR2 sequences are SGHTA and FQGNSA. Trimming left V 1 base short and J 3 bases short, with 6 bases between. CDR3: CASSLERKETQYF. CDR3 nucleotides: TGTGCCAGCAGCTTAGAACGTAAAGAGACCCAGTACTTC.

CDR3 loop: CASSYSRAGTGSPLHF. For the CDR3, the DNA is TGTGCCAGCAGTTACTCAAGGGCAGGGACGGGTTCACCCCTCCACTTT. The V gene is TRBV6-2 or TRBV6-3, the J gene TRBJ1-6, with a possible D match to TRBD1 (5 bases). V was trimmed by 0 bases and J by 9 bases, leaving 15 bases between them. Per germline, CDR1 MNHEY and CDR2 SVGEGT. The CDR3 totals 16 residues.

Within the sample, this clonotype is medium-sized (0.01 to 0.1%). This chain connects TRBV29-1 to TRBJ1-1, with 7 bases identical to TRBD1. Germline loops: CDR1 SQVTM, CDR2 ANQGSEA. The CDR3 spans 13 residues. The ends lost 7 bases at V and 0 bases at J; junction bases unmatched: 5. CDR3 protein: CSASQGLNTEAFF. Here the CDR3 DNA reads TGCAGCGCCTCACAGGGGTTGAACACTGAAGCTTTCTTT.

This clonotype rates as large. The chain couples TRBV6-5 to TRBJ1-2; D is undetermined. V lost 4 bases and J 8 bases, leaving 11 bases between the germline ends. The CDR3 has 12 residues. CDR1 MNHEY and CDR2 SVGAGI come from the germline V gene. The chain's CDR3 is CASSSTVEGYTF. CDR3 DNA: TGTGCCAGCAGTTCTACGGTGGAGGGCTACACCTTC.

To note about this clonotype: This could be a read error, since a much larger clone is one nucleotide away. The J gene is TRBJ2-1, the V gene TRBV30; D assignment may be TRBD1 or TRBD2 (5 bases each). V was clipped by 3 bases and J by 5 bases, with 17 bases between them. Germline V CDR1 and CDR2: GTSNPN, SVGIG (reference sequence). This CDR3 spans 15 amino acids. CDR3 DNA sequence: TGTGCCTGGAGCCCTTTCTTGAGGGGCCACAATGAGCAGTTCTTC. This sequence encodes CAWSPFLRGHNEQFF.

This clonotype is large in the sample. The chain couples TRBV30 to TRBJ1-5; 9 bases are a match to TRBD1. Germline V CDR1 and CDR2: GTSNPN, SVGIG (reference sequence). This CDR3 region has 17 residues. V lost 2 bases to trimming and J lost 6 bases; unmatched junction nucleotides: 14. CDR3: CAWSPPGQGFGGQPQHF. CDR3 nucleotides: TGTGCCTGGAGTCCTCCGGGACAGGGTTTCGGAGGTCAGCCCCAGCATTTT.

Regarding this clonotype: With a much larger clone just one base away, this may be a read error. The rearrangement links TRBV10-3 to TRBJ1-4; D is ambiguous. The V and J ends lost 10 bases and 4 bases respectively, with 16 bases between them. CDR3 length: 14 residues. Germline V lookup: CDR1 ENHRY, CDR2 SYGVKD. Written as DNA, the CDR3 is TGTGCCACCGCCTCATCCGCCTATAATGAAAAACTGTTTTTT. Its protein product is CATASSAYNEKLFF.

This clonotype is medium-sized within its sample. The V call is TRBV6-4, the J call TRBJ2-1, with 9 bases aligning to TRBD2. CDR3 size: 14 residues. Trimming took 7 bases from V and 10 from J; bases not matched to a gene: 11. Germline V gene sequence: CDR1 MRHNA, CDR2 SNTAGT. Written as DNA, the CDR3 is TGTGCCAGCAAGGCGACTAGCGGTTCTAGGGAGCAGTTCTTC. Protein sequence: CASKATSGSREQFF.

This clonotype rates as medium-sized. The V gene is TRBV11-3, the J gene TRBJ2-5; D remains unclear. Germline V gene sequence: CDR1 SGHNT, CDR2 YENEEA. V gave up 3 bases and J gave up 2 bases, with 7 bases separating them. The CDR3 runs to 13 residues. CDR3 DNA: TGTGCCAGCAGCTTGGGCTTTCAAGAGACCCAGTACTTC. Its translation: CASSLGFQETQYF.

A remark on this clonotype: A much larger clonotype is one base distant, so this may be a read error. This sequence joins TRBV20-1 and TRBJ1-2, with no clear D. This CDR3 has 14 residues. Looked up from germline, CDR1 is DFQATT and CDR2 is SNEGSKA (reference sequence). Between the trimmed V and J ends, which lost 5 bases and 2 bases, there was a span of 15 bases. The CDR3 sequence: CSARLGLTNYGYTF. The CDR3 DNA reads TGCAGTGCTCGCCTCGGACTAACCAACTATGGCTACACCTTC.

This clonotype came up a few times. This chain uses TRBV7-1 with TRBJ1-2; D gene ambiguous. TRBV7-1 falls under the ORF class, with uncertain function. The CDR3 loop spans 13 amino acids. Between the trimmed V and J ends, which lost 3 bases and 1 base, there was a span of 6 bases. CDR3 coding DNA: TGTGCCAGCAGCTCGCTACTTAACTATGGCTACACCTTC. This translates into CASSSLLNYGYTF.

This clonotype is medium-sized by share. V usage is TRBV29-1 and J usage is TRBJ1-2; 7 positions match TRBD1. Per the germline V gene, CDR1 is SQVTM and CDR2 is ANQGSEA. The CDR3 spans 12 residues. With V trimmed by 7 bases and J by 3 bases, 5 bases remained unmatched. CDR3 protein: CSAQTGYYGYTF. The CDR3 DNA reads as TGCAGCGCCCAGACAGGGTACTATGGCTACACCTTC.

This clonotype is deemed medium-sized (0.01 to 0.1%). The chain is built from TRBV11-3 and TRBJ2-1; D is ambiguous. Trimming removed 2 bases from V and 10 bases from J, with 12 bases in between. This CDR3 region has 13 residues. Germline CDR1 SGHNT, CDR2 YENEEA. The CDR3: CASSLPAAVEQFF. CDR3 in DNA: TGTGCCAGCAGCTTACCTGCAGCAGTGGAGCAGTTCTTC.

By share of the sample, this clonotype is large (0.1 to 1%). The rearrangement uses TRBV30 and TRBJ1-5, with a weak D call TRBD1 (5 bases). V shed 0 bases and J shed 0 bases, with 9 bases lying between them. CDR3 length: 15 amino acids. CDR1 is GTSNPN and CDR2 is SVGIG in the germline V gene (reference sequence). CDR3 amino acids: CAWSVGAYSNQPQHF. For the CDR3, the DNA is TGTGCCTGGAGTGTAGGGGCATATAGCAATCAGCCCCAGCATTTT.

This clonotype is labeled medium-sized. V is TRBV30 and J is TRBJ1-2, with a possible D match to TRBD1 (5 bases). V shed 0 bases and J shed 1 base, with 15 bases lying between them. Germline V lookup: CDR1 GTSNPN, CDR2 SVGIG (reference sequence). This CDR3 is 16 amino acids long. CDR3 sequence: CAWSVLIGQLNYGYTF. CDR3 sequence (DNA): TGTGCCTGGAGTGTACTCATCGGACAACTTAACTATGGCTACACCTTC.

This clonotype was counted a few times. The rearrangement links TRBV6-1 to TRBJ1-2; D is perhaps TRBD1 (6 bases). CDR1 MNHNS and CDR2 SASEGT come from the germline V gene. CDR3 length: 14 amino acids. Trimming took off 5 bases at V and 7 bases at J, with 17 bases between the two ends. CDR3 in DNA: TGTGCCAGCAGTCAGACGAGGGGGGGCAGTGGCTACACCTTC. Translation: CASSQTRGGSGYTF.